This T cell receptor (beta chain) was observed in a study of blood T cell repertoires in COVID-19. Study at large: The samples span acute and convalescent COVID-19 from the United States, Italy and Spain.

Original processing notes: The assay estimated nucleated cells by amplifying reference gene primers. Clones were read by immunoSEQ multiplex PCR, and TCRdb kept only the in-frame ones, dropping some. V and J calls plus clone size are reproduced from that table; the DNA served to infer D and trimming. This sample has about 240,000 clones, with approximately 80% found just once. This TCR derives from a woman aged 70-85 years with acute or convalescent COVID-19. Sequenced: peripheral blood.

Here the CDR3 reads CSVAETSGTPYEQYF. The CDR3 DNA is TGCAGCGTGGCCGAGACTAGCGGGACGCCCTACGAGCAGTACTTC. The chain carries TRBV29-1 and TRBJ2-7, with 11 bases identical to TRBD2. This CDR3 has 15 residues. Germline V gene lookup returns CDR1 SQVTM and CDR2 ANQGSEA. V lost 6 bases to trimming and J lost 2 bases; unmatched junction nucleotides: 9.